These T cell receptor beta chains were read from a single sample in a study of identical twins. TCRdb re-derived calls from the 5' RACE reads in MiXCR, one entry per CDR3 protein. The table lists 350,000 or so distinct CDR3 sequences, approximately 8.8% of them singletons. Sequenced sample: naive T cells sorted from blood. The receptors here all came from a woman aged 50 to 65 in good health. Each CDR3 is given with its conserved first and last residue. The D gene is left open where the match is weak. Size tells how often a clone was seen (once, few, many) or the class of an expanded clone, and some rows leave it out.

clone_size: NA
d_call: NA
v_call: TRBV4-1
j_call: TRBJ2-1
cdr3_nt: TGCGCCAGCAGCCAAGACCGAGGGGGTCTCTACAATGAGCAGTTCTTC
cdr3_aa: CASSQDRGGLYNEQFF

clone_size: few
d_call: TRBD2
v_call: TRBV27
j_call: TRBJ2-2
cdr3_nt: TGTGCCAGCTCCCCTGTACTAAAGCGGGAAAACACCGGGGAGCTGTTTTTT
cdr3_aa: CASSPVLKRENTGELFF

clone_size: few
d_call: NA
v_call: TRBV4-1
j_call: TRBJ2-1
cdr3_nt: TGCGCCAGCAGCCCGGAGGGGGGTTTTTCCGCGTTCTTC
cdr3_aa: CASSPEGGFSAFF

clone_size: NA
d_call: NA
v_call: TRBV29-1
j_call: TRBJ2-3
cdr3_nt: TGCAGCGTTGTGGAGAGGATTCGGACAGATACGCAGTATTTT
cdr3_aa: CSVVERIRTDTQYF

clone_size: many
d_call: NA
v_call: TRBV11-2
j_call: TRBJ2-1
cdr3_nt: TGTGCCAGCAGCCGTCTATATGAGCAGTTCTTC
cdr3_aa: CASSRLYEQFF

clone_size: few
d_call: TRBD2
v_call: TRBV20-1
j_call: TRBJ2-1
cdr3_nt: TGCAGTGCTAGGAGGAGCGGGAGGATCAATGAGCAGTTCTTC
cdr3_aa: CSARRSGRINEQFF

clone_size: NA
d_call: NA
v_call: TRBV21-1
j_call: TRBJ2-1
cdr3_nt: TGTGCCAGCAGCAAAAGGGACTACCACTCCTACAATGAGCAGTTCTTC
cdr3_aa: CASSKRDYHSYNEQFF

clone_size: NA
d_call: NA
v_call: TRBV20-1
j_call: TRBJ2-1
cdr3_nt: TGCAGTGCTAGCAGGAGCGGCTACAATGAGCAGTTCTTC
cdr3_aa: CSASRSGYNEQFF

clone_size: NA
d_call: NA
v_call: TRBV5-1
j_call: TRBJ1-2
cdr3_nt: TGCGCCAGCAGCTTGGGGAAGGTTTCGGGCACTGACTATGGCTACACCTTC
cdr3_aa: CASSLGKVSGTDYGYTF

clone_size: NA
d_call: NA
v_call: TRBV7-6
j_call: TRBJ2-7
cdr3_nt: TGTGCCAGCAGCTCCCCCGCAGCACTCGAGCAGTACTTC
cdr3_aa: CASSSPAALEQYF

clone_size: many
d_call: TRBD2
v_call: TRBV5-1
j_call: TRBJ2-3
cdr3_nt: TGCGCCAGCAGCTTGGGTCCAGCGGGAGATGTAGATACGCAGTATTTT
cdr3_aa: CASSLGPAGDVDTQYF

clone_size: few
d_call: TRBD2
v_call: TRBV14
j_call: TRBJ2-1
cdr3_nt: TGTGCCAGCAGCCAAGATGCCCAGCGGGATGGCAATGAGCAGTTCTTC
cdr3_aa: CASSQDAQRDGNEQFF

clone_size: few
d_call: NA
v_call: TRBV5-1
j_call: TRBJ2-1
cdr3_nt: TGCGCCAGCAGCTTGGGACAGCTCGTCCACAATGAGCAGTTCTTC
cdr3_aa: CASSLGQLVHNEQFF

clone_size: many
d_call: NA
v_call: TRBV29-1
j_call: TRBJ2-5
cdr3_nt: TGCAGCGCCGCCGGGACAAAAGAGACCCAGTACTTC
cdr3_aa: CSAAGTKETQYF

clone_size: many
d_call: TRBD2
v_call: TRBV12-3/TRBV12-4
j_call: TRBJ2-2
cdr3_nt: TGTGCCAGCAGTTTTGCGGGGGCGAACACCGGGGAGCTGTTTTTT
cdr3_aa: CASSFAGANTGELFF

clone_size: NA
d_call: NA
v_call: TRBV7-6
j_call: TRBJ2-1
cdr3_nt: TGTGCCAGCAGCCAAAGGTTGGCTAGCGCCCACAATGAGCAGTTCTTC
cdr3_aa: CASSQRLASAHNEQFF

clone_size: many
d_call: NA
v_call: TRBV7-4
j_call: TRBJ2-5
cdr3_nt: TGTGCCAGCAGCTTACAGGACCAAGAGACCCAGTACTTC
cdr3_aa: CASSLQDQETQYF

clone_size: few
d_call: NA
v_call: TRBV19
j_call: TRBJ1-6
cdr3_nt: TGTGCCAGCCAGGAGGCGGGGAAACCCCTCCACTTT
cdr3_aa: CASQEAGKPLHF

clone_size: NA
d_call: NA
v_call: TRBV24-1
j_call: TRBJ2-1
cdr3_nt: TGTGCCACCAGTGACCCGGGACGCCGAAGCTCCTACAATGAGCAGTTCTTC
cdr3_aa: CATSDPGRRSSYNEQFF

clone_size: many
d_call: TRBD2
v_call: TRBV5-1
j_call: TRBJ2-2
cdr3_nt: TGCGCCAGTTCCAGGGTGCGACTAGCCCAAGACGGGTACACCGGGGAGCTGTTTTTT
cdr3_aa: CASSRVRLAQDGYTGELFF

clone_size: many
d_call: NA
v_call: TRBV6-2/TRBV6-3
j_call: TRBJ1-2
cdr3_nt: TGTGCCAGCAGTTCCCCTCTGGGACGTGGCTACACCTTC
cdr3_aa: CASSSPLGRGYTF

clone_size: NA
d_call: NA
v_call: TRBV4-1
j_call: TRBJ2-1
cdr3_nt: TGCGCCAGCAGCCAAGGAGTTCCAGCGGGCTTCTATGAGCAGTTCTTC
cdr3_aa: CASSQGVPAGFYEQFF

clone_size: few
d_call: NA
v_call: TRBV20-1
j_call: TRBJ1-5
cdr3_nt: TGCAGTGTCTTGTATGACGGCCAAAGCAATCAGCCCCAGCATTTT
cdr3_aa: CSVLYDGQSNQPQHF

clone_size: NA
d_call: NA
v_call: TRBV5-6
j_call: TRBJ2-4
cdr3_nt: TGTGCCAGCAGCTTGGGTGACGTTCAGTACTTC
cdr3_aa: CASSLGDVQYF

clone_size: NA
d_call: NA
v_call: TRBV7-9
j_call: TRBJ2-1
cdr3_nt: TGTGCCAGCAGTTCGTTCGGGACCAACAATGAGCAGTTCTTC
cdr3_aa: CASSSFGTNNEQFF

clone_size: many
d_call: NA
v_call: TRBV2
j_call: TRBJ2-1
cdr3_nt: TGTGCCAGCAGTGAGAAGGAATACAATGAGCAGTTCTTC
cdr3_aa: CASSEKEYNEQFF

clone_size: many
d_call: NA
v_call: TRBV10-1
j_call: TRBJ1-2
cdr3_nt: TGCGCCAGCAGCGGCCCCTTAGGGGGCTACACCTTC
cdr3_aa: CASSGPLGGYTF

clone_size: few
d_call: TRBD1
v_call: TRBV5-6
j_call: TRBJ1-1
cdr3_nt: TGTGCCAGCAGCTGGGGGGACAGGAACACTGAAGCTTTCTTT
cdr3_aa: CASSWGDRNTEAFF

clone_size: NA
d_call: NA
v_call: TRBV27
j_call: TRBJ2-3
cdr3_nt: TGTGCCAGCAGTCTTCCCAGGGCCCATACGCAGTATTTT
cdr3_aa: CASSLPRAHTQYF

clone_size: many
d_call: NA
v_call: TRBV29-1
j_call: TRBJ1-4
cdr3_nt: TGCAGCGTTGCGGTGACACAAAATGAAAAACTGTTTTTT
cdr3_aa: CSVAVTQNEKLFF

clone_size: few
d_call: TRBD2
v_call: TRBV7-6
j_call: TRBJ2-4
cdr3_nt: TGTGCCAGCAGCCTAAATCCGGGACTAGCGGGTGGCGGAGCCAAAAACATTCAGTACTTC
cdr3_aa: CASSLNPGLAGGGAKNIQYF

clone_size: few
d_call: TRBD2
v_call: TRBV5-1
j_call: TRBJ2-1
cdr3_nt: TGCGCCAGCAGCCCAATCTCAGGGACTAGCGGGATTCCGGATGAGCAGTTCTTC
cdr3_aa: CASSPISGTSGIPDEQFF